The 26 T cell receptor beta chains below all came from one sample that was sequenced in a study of glioma-infiltrating T cells. Amplification of TCR alpha and beta CDR3 regions from RNA used iRepertoire nested multiplex PCR. MiXCR, run by TCRdb on the multiplex PCR reads, gives a single entry per CDR3 protein. This table has around 190,000 distinct CDR3 sequences, around 45% appearing once. The sequenced sample consisted of glioma tissue, nonneoplastic brain tissue, or PBMCs (not recorded which). The receptors derive from a human donor with low-grade glioma or glioblastoma, undergoing nonglioma brain surgery, or in good health (not recorded which).

This clonotype was observed many times. V usage is TRBV28 and J usage is TRBJ2-7, with 16 positions matching TRBD2. Germline V gene sequence: CDR1 MDHEN, CDR2 SYDVKM. The CDR3 loop spans 15 amino acids. V trimming: 4 bases; J trimming: 10 bases; junction bases outside the gene matches: 7. The CDR3 loop reads CASSYSGTSGRAQYF. For the CDR3, the DNA is TGTGCCAGCAGTTACTCCGGGACTAGCGGGAGGGCCCAGTACTTC.

There are a few counts of this clonotype. V gene TRBV4-1 combines with J gene TRBJ2-1; tentative D call: TRBD2 (6 bases). V shed 2 bases and J shed 7 bases, with 12 bases lying between them. CDR1 MGHRA and CDR2 YSYEKL come from the germline V gene. The CDR3 totals 14 residues. The CDR3 is CASSQSPSENEQFF. The DNA for the CDR3 is TGCGCCAGCAGCCAATCGCCTAGCGAGAATGAGCAGTTCTTC.

The rearrangement uses TRBV7-2 and TRBJ2-3; a weak D match, TRBD1 (6 bases). Trimming took 1 base from V and 0 from J, leaving 11 bases between them. The CDR3 is 16 residues long. Germline assignment: CDR1 SGHTA and CDR2 FQGNSA. The CDR3 bases are TGTGCCAGCAGCTTAGTTGGCAGGGGAAGCACAGATACGCAGTATTTT. As protein: CASSLVGRGSTDTQYF.

V usage is TRBV29-1 and J usage is TRBJ2-1, with 10 nucleotides matching TRBD1. Germline lookup yields CDR1 SQVTM and CDR2 ANQGSEA. The CDR3 loop spans 15 amino acids. Trimming took 1 base from V and 8 from J; bases not matched to a gene: 8. The CDR3 DNA reads TGCAGCGTTGAAGGGGTTGGGACAGGGGCCGATGAGCAGTTCTTC. This sequence encodes CSVEGVGTGADEQFF.

To note about this clonotype: A much larger clone differs by one base, so this may be a read error. This sequence joins TRBV4-1 and TRBJ2-7, with 9 bases identical to TRBD2. CDR1 and CDR2 (germline): MGHRA, YSYEKL. This CDR3 comprises 12 residues. The CDR3 DNA follows: TGCTCCAGCAGCCAAGCGGGAGGCGAGCAGTACTTC. Residues: CSSSQAGGEQYF.

At least ten counts were recorded for this clonotype. V is TRBV14 and J is TRBJ2-1; D possibly corresponds to TRBD2 (6 bases). V lost 3 bases, J lost 1 base, and 10 bases lay in between. The germline V gene encodes CDR1 SGHDN and CDR2 FVKESK. The CDR3 consists of 15 residues. CDR3 loop: CASSQTRGSYNEQFF. CDR3 nucleotide sequence: TGTGCCAGCAGCCAGACTAGAGGATCCTACAATGAGCAGTTCTTC. Looking up the rest from reference TRBV14 and TRBJ2-1 gives the full variable domain: EAGVTQFPSHSVIEKGQTVTLRCDPISGHDNLYWYRRVMGKEIKFLLHFVKESKQDESGMPNNRFLAERTGGTYSTLKVQPAELEDSGVYFCASSQTRGSYNEQFFGPGTRLTVL.

This clonotype was detected only once. At one of its ends the junction is not consistent with the germline gene, which may arise from a read error. The chain carries TRBV29-1 and TRBJ2-3; perhaps TRBD2 as D (6 bases). Germline V gene sequence: CDR1 SQVTM, CDR2 ANQGSEA. The CDR3 is 15 amino acids. The CDR3 DNA is TGCAGCGTTCCGGGACTCGGAGGAACCACAGATACGCAGTGTTTT. Its protein product is CSVPGLGGTTDTQCF.

Of note for this clonotype: This sequence may be a read error, since a much larger clone differs from it by one base. The V and J genes are TRBV6-4 and TRBJ1-1; D is uncertain. This CDR3 is built from 14 residues. The germline V and J ends were trimmed by 3 bases and 4 bases, with 12 bases remaining between them. Germline V gene lookup returns CDR1 MRHNA and CDR2 SNTAGT. CDR3 bases: TGTGCCAGCAGTGAGGAACTACGGGGCACTGAAGCTTTCTTT. This gives the protein CASSEELRGTEAFF.

With respect to this clonotype: Germline and junction disagree at one end, which may indicate a read error. This rearrangement joins TRBV5-5 to TRBJ2-1; TRBD1 might be the D (5 bases). The CDR3 totals 16 residues. The germline gives CDR1 SGHKS, CDR2 YYEKEE (reference sequence). This chain's CDR3 is CDSSPTPDRTYNEQFF. In nucleotides, the CDR3 is TGTGACAGCAGTCCCACTCCCGACAGAACCTACAATGAGCAGTTCTTC.

This clonotype has just one count. Being one base from a much bigger clone, this may be a read error. The CDR3 nucleotides read TGCAGTGCTGGAGATCTAAGAGGGGGCAATGAGCAGTTCTTC. This sequence encodes CSAGDLRGGNEQFF. V gene TRBV20-1 combines with J gene TRBJ2-1, with a weak D call TRBD1 (6 bases). The germline V gene encodes CDR1 DFQATT and CDR2 SNEGSKA (reference sequence). The CDR3 is 14 amino acids.

This clonotype was seen ten or more times. V usage is TRBV14 and J usage is TRBJ1-2; D is ambiguous. V lost 3 bases to trimming and J lost 2 bases, with 4 bases between them. The CDR3 length is 12 residues. The germline gives CDR1 SGHDN, CDR2 FVKESK. The CDR3 DNA reads TGTGCCAGCAGCCAGGGGAACTATGGCTACACCTTC. Protein sequence: CASSQGNYGYTF.

At least ten counts were recorded for this clonotype. The chain recombines TRBV28 with TRBJ2-1, with 9 bases identical to TRBD2. This CDR3 spans 14 amino acids. V lost 7 bases to trimming and J lost 4 bases; unmatched junction nucleotides: 5. The V gene's germline CDR1 is MDHEN and CDR2 SYDVKM. The CDR3 reads CASKDSGRYNEQFF. In DNA, the CDR3 is TGTGCCAGCAAGGACAGCGGGAGGTACAATGAGCAGTTCTTC.

About this clonotype: This may arise from a read error, as a much more abundant clone is one base away. The chain employs TRBV29-1 and TRBJ1-5; D is perhaps TRBD1 (6 bases). V lost 7 bases to trimming and J lost 12 bases, with 22 bases between them. The CDR3 is 13 amino acids. Germline V CDR1 and CDR2: SQVTM, ANQGSEA. The CDR3 DNA reads as TGCAGCGCTCAAACACAATCACGGGGGCTCCAGCATTTT. Protein sequence: CSAQTQSRGLQHF.

The sample holds many counts of this clonotype. The gene calls are TRBV20-1 and TRBJ2-7; the D gene is possibly TRBD2 (5 bases). The CDR3 contains 12 residues. Germline V lookup: CDR1 DFQATT, CDR2 SNEGSKA (reference sequence). V lost 5 bases, J lost 2 bases, and 10 bases lay in between. CDR3 residues: CSAGSAPYEQYF. The CDR3 DNA is TGCAGTGCTGGGAGCGCGCCCTACGAGCAGTACTTC.

This clonotype has at least ten counts. V usage is TRBV28 and J usage is TRBJ1-1, with TRBD1 matching 7 bases. V lost 8 bases and J lost 4; bases outside the gene matches: 10. Germline CDR1 and CDR2: MDHEN and SYDVKM. CDR3 length: 14 amino acids. CDR3 sequence reads: CASEKQTGTTEAFF. Written as DNA, the CDR3 is TGTGCCAGCGAGAAACAGACAGGGACCACTGAAGCTTTCTTT.

The chain links TRBV12-3 or TRBV12-4 to TRBJ2-5; 7 bases match TRBD2. J gave up 5 bases and V 6 bases, and 15 bases lay outside the gene matches. CDR3 size: 16 residues. DNA of the CDR3: TGTGCCAGCAGCTCCCCCGCCCCCGGGGGAGGGGAGACCCAGTACTTC. This codes for CASSSPAPGGGETQYF.

V and J are TRBV10-2 and TRBJ2-7, with TRBD2 as a possible D gene (5 bases). This CDR3 has 12 amino acids. Germline V gene data show CDR1 as WSHSY and CDR2 as SAAADI. V was trimmed by 7 bases and J by 5 bases, leaving 12 bases between them. The CDR3 region has the DNA TGCGCCAGCACCAGCGGTAGGGACGAGCAGTACTTC. Residues: CASTSGRDEQYF.

V is TRBV5-1 and J is TRBJ1-6, with 8 positions matching TRBD1. The germline V gene has CDR1 SGHRS and CDR2 YFSETQ. The CDR3 contains 15 residues. J gave up 10 bases and V 7 bases, and 13 bases lay outside the gene matches. CDR3 in amino acids: CASAPTTGEWSPLHF. The DNA of the CDR3 is TGCGCCAGCGCCCCGACGACAGGGGAGTGGTCACCCCTCCACTTT.

A remark on this clonotype: This could be a read error, since a much larger clone is one nucleotide away. The rearrangement joins TRBV2 to TRBJ1-6, with 8 positions matching TRBD1. Germline lookup yields CDR1 SNHLY and CDR2 FYNNEI. CDR3 length equals 13 residues. Trimming removed 9 bases from V and 7 bases from J; junction bases left unmatched: 5. CDR3 sequence (DNA): TGTGCCAGTCAACAGGGGGAGAATTCACCCCTCCACTTT. Its protein product is CASQQGENSPLHF.

V gene TRBV7-2 combines with J gene TRBJ2-5; 12 positions agree with TRBD2. Per the germline V gene, CDR1 is SGHTA and CDR2 is FQGNSA. J lost 4 bases, V lost 4 bases, and 10 bases had no gene match. The CDR3 consists of 17 residues. The CDR3 loop is CASSSSTPSGRGETQYF. The CDR3 nucleotides are TGTGCCAGCAGCTCCAGCACTCCTAGCGGGAGGGGAGAGACCCAGTACTTC. Complete variable domain (other parts from reference TRBV7-2 and TRBJ2-5): GAGVSQSPSNKVTEKGKDVELRCDPISGHTALYWYRQSLGQGLEFLIYFQGNSAPDKSGLPSDRFSAERTGGSVSTLTIQRTQQEDSAVYLCASSSSTPSGRGETQYFGPGTRLLVL.

This clonotype was recorded at least ten times. J is TRBJ2-1 and V is TRBV27; D not certain. V was trimmed by 2 bases and J by 4 bases, leaving 6 bases between them. Germline V gene data show CDR1 as MNHEY and CDR2 as SMNVEV (reference sequence). This CDR3 has 13 amino acids. CDR3 in DNA: TGTGCCAGCAGTTTAAAGGCTTACAATGAGCAGTTCTTC. Translating gives CASSLKAYNEQFF.

Remarks on this clonotype: At one end the junction does not follow the germline gene, possibly because of a read error. The V gene is TRBV11-2, the J gene TRBJ2-3; D ambiguous. Looked up from germline, CDR1 is SGHAT and CDR2 is FQNNGV. The CDR3 consists of 8 residues. This CDR3 is CASSLDSF. CDR3 DNA: TGTGCCAGCAGCTTAGATAGTTTT.

As to this clonotype: One base away lies a much larger clone, so this may be a sequencing read error. The chain links TRBV7-9 to TRBJ1-2; D is ambiguous. Looked up from germline, CDR1 is SEHNR and CDR2 is FQNEAQ (reference sequence). CDR3 length equals 12 residues. The V end was cut by 8 bases, the J end by 4 bases, with 11 bases between. CDR3 sequence reads: CASGLGSYGYTF. CDR3 bases: TGTGCCAGCGGCCTCGGGAGCTATGGCTACACCTTC.

Comment on this clonotype: Lacking the conserved final phenylalanine or tryptophan, this CDR3 likely reflects a read error. This chain connects TRBV6-1 to TRBJ2-7, with a tentative D call TRBD2 (5 bases). Germline CDR1 MNHNS, CDR2 SASEGT. Trimming shortened V by 6 bases and J by 0 bases, and 15 bases separated the two germline ends. CDR3 length: 15 amino acids. The CDR3 DNA reads TGTGCCAGCAGCCAGTCAGCGGAGAGCTCCTACGAGCAGTACTTA. Amino acids: CASSQSAESSYEQYL.

There are many counts of this clonotype. The gene calls are TRBV20-1 and TRBJ2-1; 9 bases are shared with TRBD2. The CDR3 consists of 15 residues. Trimming removed 1 base from V and 8 bases from J; junction bases left unmatched: 9. The V gene's germline CDR1 is DFQATT and CDR2 SNEGSKA (reference sequence). CDR3 coding DNA: TGCAGTGCTAGAGGCGAGCGGGAGGTCTTCCATGAGCAGTTCTTC. It codes for CSARGEREVFHEQFF.

The rearrangement links TRBV5-4 to TRBJ1-4; TRBD1 aligns across 7 bases. Trimming removed 3 bases from V and 9 bases from J; junction bases left unmatched: 5. Germline lookup yields CDR1 SGHNT and CDR2 YYREEE (reference sequence). The CDR3 runs to 13 residues. The CDR3 nucleotides are TGTGCCAGCAGCTCGGGACAGTTAAAAAAACTGTTTTTT. This encodes CASSSGQLKKLFF.